The entry below gives a single T cell receptor beta chain sequence along with its context. Attachment of unique molecular identifiers to individual cDNA molecules was performed in the library. TCRdb ran MiXCR on the reads and lists one entry per CDR3 protein. Of roughly 530 distinct CDR3 sequences listed, 96% are singletons. Someone pulled total RNA out of unfractionated whole blood. These data belong to a study of human T cells and chemical hapten exposure. About the research overall: From small differences in pooled library volume came most of the variation in per-sample TCR yields.

This TCR was sampled from a human donor who had alopecia or was a healthy volunteer (not recorded which). Some clones in this sample may be carry-over from other donors' samples. This table probably holds off-target reads from a library built for another chain. The sequenced material came from whole blood.

The CDR3 here is CSASRSSYEQYF. As DNA, the CDR3 is TGCAGTGCTAGTAGATCCTCCTACGAGCAGTACTTC. V and J are TRBV20-1 and TRBJ2-7; D gene unclear. The CDR3 extends over 12 amino acids. Between the trimmed V and J ends, which lost 3 bases and 0 bases, there was a span of 6 bases. Germline V gene lookup returns CDR1 DFQATT and CDR2 SNEGSKA (reference sequence).